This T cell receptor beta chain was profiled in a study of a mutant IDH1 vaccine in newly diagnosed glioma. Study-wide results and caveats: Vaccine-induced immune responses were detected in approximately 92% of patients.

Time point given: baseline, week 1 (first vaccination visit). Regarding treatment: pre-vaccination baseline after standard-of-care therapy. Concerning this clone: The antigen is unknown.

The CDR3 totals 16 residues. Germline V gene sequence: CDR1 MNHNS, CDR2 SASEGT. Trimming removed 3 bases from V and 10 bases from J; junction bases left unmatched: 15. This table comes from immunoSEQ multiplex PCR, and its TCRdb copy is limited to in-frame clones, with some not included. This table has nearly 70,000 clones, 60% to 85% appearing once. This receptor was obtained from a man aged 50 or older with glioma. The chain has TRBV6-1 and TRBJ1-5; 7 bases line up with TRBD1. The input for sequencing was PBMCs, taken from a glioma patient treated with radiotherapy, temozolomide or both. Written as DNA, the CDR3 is TGTGCCAGCAGTGAGGTCCCCGGGACAGAGATCAGACCCCAGCATTTT. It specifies CASSEVPGTEIRPQHF.